This T cell receptor beta chain was observed in a study of memory CD4+ T cells and cytomegalovirus serostatus. About the study: Donors were healthy Belgian adults, 10 or so CMV seropositive and 20 to 25 seronegative.

The sort gate was single viable CD3+CD4+CD8-CD45RO+ cells for memory CD4+ T cells. The protocol was immunoSEQ multiplex PCR, while the TCRdb copy is restricted to in-frame clones and leaves out a portion. In the table there are more than 35,000 clones, around 80% of which are singletons. Material: memory CD4+ T cells from blood. The sequence derives from an adult in good health and CMV-seropositive.

The CDR3 region is CASSSMDTEAFF. CDR3 DNA: TGTGCCAGCAGCTCTATGGACACTGAAGCTTTCTTT. This chain uses TRBV6-5 with TRBJ1-1; unclear D gene. CDR3 length equals 12 residues. V was clipped by 6 bases and J by 3 bases, with 8 bases between them. The V gene's germline CDR1 is MNHEY and CDR2 SVGAGI.